This T cell receptor (beta chain) was identified in a study of neurological immune-mediated disorders. There are 16 residues in the CDR3. Germline CDR1 SGHRS, CDR2 YFSETQ. V was pared by 4 bases and J by 0 bases, with 10 bases of the junction left unmatched. There are many counts of this clonotype. Its matching antigen is unknown. Whole-study findings and limits: CDR3 amino acid sequences found in expanded clones were never shared across subjects, suggesting private repertoires in all groups.

TCRdb reprocessed the 5' RACE reads via MiXCR and lists one record per CDR3 protein. The table includes 110,000 or so distinct CDR3 sequences, about 3.4% detected once. Sample: PBMCs. The TCR comes from a woman aged 25 to 39 with multiple sclerosis. The gene calls are TRBV5-1 and TRBJ2-7; 7 nucleotides align to TRBD1. CDR3 in DNA: TGCGCCAGCAGCAGACTCACCGGGACAGCCTCCTACGAGCAGTACTTC. This translates into CASSRLTGTASYEQYF.